Here is one TCR beta chain with its context. Its specificity is not known. The immunoSEQ assay was v3.0, run at survey level. The table came from immunoSEQ multiplex PCR; TCRdb's copy has only in-frame clones and leaves some out. The sample has 20,000 to 25,000 clones, 84% seen once; the top ten hold under 3.5%. These data are taken from a study of long-term antiretroviral therapy in people with HIV. General observations from the study: ART preceded a rise in diversity that nonetheless stayed lower than in transplant donor controls. Within the repertoire, clones expanded before ART were dominant at all time points.

Germline-derived CDR1 and CDR2 are SGDLS and YYNGEE. The ends lost 0 bases at V and 3 bases at J; junction bases unmatched: 9. The CDR3 sequence is 17 residues long. The J gene is TRBJ2-7, the V gene TRBV9; 10 bases map to TRBD2. The source material was unsorted PBMCs, sampled 1.9 years after starting antiretroviral therapy. The TCR sequence derives from a woman aged 45-65 years with HIV. For the CDR3, the DNA is TGTGCCAGCAGCGTAGGAGGGAGCGGGGGGGCCGTCTACGAGCAGTACTTC. Translated: CASSVGGSGGAVYEQYF.